This is a list of T cell receptor beta chains from one sample in a study of technical replicates of blood from four donors. The method was immunoSEQ multiplex PCR; TCRdb's version includes in-frame clones alone and lacks a portion of them. The data show tens of thousands of clones, approximately 80% seen once. The specimen was PBMCs. The receptor set was obtained from a human donor in good health. Some clones in this sample may be carry-over from other donors' samples. The CDR3 runs from the conserved cysteine through the conserved F or W. A D gene is named only where the DNA matches it firmly. Only some rows state a clone size, as once, few, many or a class for expanded clones.

J | D | size | V | CDR3 | DNA
TRBJ2-1 | TRBD2 | once | TRBV5-1 | CASSLPGTSGYNEQFF | TGCGCCAGCAGCTTGCCCGGGACTAGCGGCTACAATGAGCAGTTCTTC
TRBJ2-7 | - | - | TRBV19 | CASSRPGVPYEQYF | TGTGCCAGTAGTCGGCCCGGGGTACCCTACGAGCAGTACTTC
TRBJ2-7 | - | - | TRBV6-1 | CASSLDRFPYEQYF | TGTGCCAGCAGTCTTGACAGGTTCCCCTACGAGCAGTACTTC
TRBJ2-7 | - | - | TRBV6-1 | CATGRLPYEQYF | TGTGCCACAGGGAGGTTACCCTACGAGCAGTACTTC
TRBJ1-2 | - | - | TRBV6-5 | CATAPDGDRYGCTF | -
TRBJ2-3 | - | - | TRBV20-1 | CSAQRSHTQYF | TGCAGTGCCCAGCGGAGTCATACGCAGTATTTT
TRBJ1-1 | - | - | TRBV5-6 | CASSFTGQRMNTEAFF | TGTGCCAGCAGCTTTACGGGACAACGGATGAACACTGAAGCTTTCTTT
TRBJ2-5 | - | - | TRBV7-9 | CASSLARVNSQETQYF | TGTGCCAGCAGCTTAGCGAGGGTGAACAGCCAAGAGACCCAGTACTTC
TRBJ2-7 | TRBD1 | - | TRBV4-2 | CASSATGQASYEQYF | TGTGCCAGCAGCGCGACGGGACAGGCCAGCTACGAGCAGTACTTC
TRBJ1-3 | - | - | TRBV5-5 | CASRTAAQGSGNTIYF | TGTGCCAGCAGAACGGCGGCCCAGGGATCTGGAAACACCATATATTTT
TRBJ2-1 | - | few | TRBV6-1 | CASSEALRTKYNEQFF | TGTGCCAGCAGTGAAGCGCTCCGGACTAAGTACAATGAGCAGTTCTTC
TRBJ2-7 | - | - | TRBV5-1 | CASSLWAGISYEQYF | TGCGCCAGCAGCTTGTGGGCGGGTATCTCCTACGAGCAGTACTTC
TRBJ2-7 | TRBD2 | - | TRBV6-5 | CASSRSAGGTYEQYF | TGTGCCAGCAGTCGATCAGCGGGAGGGACCTACGAGCAGTACTTC
TRBJ1-4 | - | - | TRBV19 | CASSIGQGGNEKLFF | TGTGCCAGTAGTATCGGCCAGGGAGGAAATGAAAAACTGTTTTTT
TRBJ2-7 | TRBD2 | - | TRBV25-1 | CASSATSGGPREQYF | TGTGCCAGCAGTGCCACTAGCGGGGGACCCCGGGAGCAGTACTTC
TRBJ1-1 | - | - | TRBV18 | CASSPLSLVLAGNTEAFF | TGTGCCAGCTCACCTTTATCGCTGGTCTTGGCGGGGAACACTGAAGCTTTCTTT
TRBJ2-7 | - | - | TRBV6-5 | CASSWAGRDNSYEQYF | TGTGCCAGCAGTTGGGCGGGTCGGGACAACTCCTACGAGCAGTACTTC
TRBJ1-5 | - | once | TRBV5-1 | CASSPRALGVPSPQHF | TGCGCCAGCAGCCCAAGAGCGCTCGGGGTTCCATCGCCCCAGCATTTT
TRBJ2-1 | - | - | TRBV6-1 | CASSEALRQLYNEQFF | TGTGCCAGCAGTGAAGCCTTGAGACAGCTCTACAATGAGCAGTTCTTC
TRBJ2-5 | TRBD2 | - | TRBV7-2 | CASSLGDLAGKETQYF | TGTGCCAGCAGCTTAGGGGATCTAGCGGGGAAAGAGACCCAGTACTTC
TRBJ2-2 | - | - | TRBV5-4 | CASSRDTGELFF | TGTGCCAGCAGTCGGGACACCGGGGAGCTGTTTTTT
TRBJ2-2 | TRBD1 | few | TRBV25-1 | CASRAGTGNTGELFF | TGTGCCAGCAGGGCCGGGACAGGGAACACCGGGGAGCTGTTTTTT
TRBJ1-1 | TRBD1 | - | TRBV4-3 | CASSQDWTGQNTEAFF | TGCGCCAGCAGCCAAGATTGGACAGGACAGAACACTGAAGCTTTCTTT